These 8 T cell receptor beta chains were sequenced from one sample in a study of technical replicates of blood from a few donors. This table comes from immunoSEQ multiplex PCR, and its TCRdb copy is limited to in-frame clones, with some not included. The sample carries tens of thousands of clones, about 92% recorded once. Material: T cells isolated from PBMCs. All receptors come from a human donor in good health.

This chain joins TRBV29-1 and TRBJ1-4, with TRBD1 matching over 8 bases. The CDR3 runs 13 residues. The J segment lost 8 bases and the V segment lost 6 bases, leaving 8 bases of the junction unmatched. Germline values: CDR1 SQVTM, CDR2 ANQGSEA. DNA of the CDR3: TGCAGCGTGCAGGCAGGGGGCGGAGAAAAACTGTTTTTT. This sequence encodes CSVQAGGGEKLFF.

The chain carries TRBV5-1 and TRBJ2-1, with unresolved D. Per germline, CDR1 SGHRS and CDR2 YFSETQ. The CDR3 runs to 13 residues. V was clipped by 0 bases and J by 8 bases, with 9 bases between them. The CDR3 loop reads CASSLDISYEQFF. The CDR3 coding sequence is TGCGCCAGCAGCTTGGACATTAGCTATGAGCAGTTCTTC.

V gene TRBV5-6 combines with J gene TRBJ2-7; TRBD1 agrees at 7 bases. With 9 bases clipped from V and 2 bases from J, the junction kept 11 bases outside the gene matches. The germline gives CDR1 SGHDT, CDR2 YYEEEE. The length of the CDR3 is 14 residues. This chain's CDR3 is CATTAKGQTYEQYF. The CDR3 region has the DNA TGTGCCACCACAGCTAAGGGACAGACCTACGAGCAGTACTTC. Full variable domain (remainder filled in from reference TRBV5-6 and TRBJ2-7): DAGVTQSPTHLIKTRGQQVTLRCSPKSGHDTVSWYQQALGQGPQFIFQYYEEEERQRGNFPDRFSGHQFPNYSSELNVNALLLGDSALYLCATTAKGQTYEQYFGPGTRLTVT.

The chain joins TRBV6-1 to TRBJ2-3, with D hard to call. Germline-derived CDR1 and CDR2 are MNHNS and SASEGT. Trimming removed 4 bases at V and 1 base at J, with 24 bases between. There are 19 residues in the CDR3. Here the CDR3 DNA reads TGTGCCAGCAGTGTAAGGCTAGTCTCAACCCGTTCGGGCACAGATACGCAGTATTTT. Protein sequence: CASSVRLVSTRSGTDTQYF.

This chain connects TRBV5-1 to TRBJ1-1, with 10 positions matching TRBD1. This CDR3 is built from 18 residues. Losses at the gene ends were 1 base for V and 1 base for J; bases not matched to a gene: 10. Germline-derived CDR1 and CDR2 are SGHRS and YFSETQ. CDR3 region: CASSLPGTGDQGNTEAFF. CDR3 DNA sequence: TGCGCCAGCAGCTTGCCTGGGACAGGGGATCAGGGGAACACTGAAGCTTTCTTT.

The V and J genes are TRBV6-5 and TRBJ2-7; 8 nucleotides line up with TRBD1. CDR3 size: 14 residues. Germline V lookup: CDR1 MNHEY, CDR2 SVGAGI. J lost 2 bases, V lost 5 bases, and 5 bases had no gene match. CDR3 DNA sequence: TGTGCCAGCAGTCCCAGACAGGGGCCCTACGAGCAGTACTTC. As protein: CASSPRQGPYEQYF.

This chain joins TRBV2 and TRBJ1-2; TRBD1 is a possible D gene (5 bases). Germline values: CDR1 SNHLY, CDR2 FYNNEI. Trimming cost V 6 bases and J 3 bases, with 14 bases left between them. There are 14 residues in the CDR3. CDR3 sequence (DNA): TGTGCCAGCAGCGGCTCGGGCAGGGACTATGGCTACACCTTC. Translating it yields CASSGSGRDYGYTF.

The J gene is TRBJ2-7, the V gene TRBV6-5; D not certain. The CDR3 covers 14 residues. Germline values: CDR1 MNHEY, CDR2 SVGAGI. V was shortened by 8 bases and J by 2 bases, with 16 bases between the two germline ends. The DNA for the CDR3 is TGTGCCAGCGCACGCGCCAGGATCACCTACGAGCAGTACTTC. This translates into CASARARITYEQYF.